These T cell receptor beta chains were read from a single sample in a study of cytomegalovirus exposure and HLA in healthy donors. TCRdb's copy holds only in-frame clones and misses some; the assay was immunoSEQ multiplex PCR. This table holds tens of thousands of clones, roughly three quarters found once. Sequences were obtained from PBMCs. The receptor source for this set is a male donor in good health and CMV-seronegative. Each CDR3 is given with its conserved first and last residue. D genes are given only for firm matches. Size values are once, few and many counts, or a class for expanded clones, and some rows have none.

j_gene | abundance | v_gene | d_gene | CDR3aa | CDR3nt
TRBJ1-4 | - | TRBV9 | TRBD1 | CASSAATGGIEKLFF | TGTGCCAGCAGCGCCGCGACAGGGGGCATTGAAAAACTGTTTTTT
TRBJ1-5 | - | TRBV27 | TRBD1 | CASSLLWTGDQPQHF | TGTGCCAGCAGTTTATTATGGACAGGGGATCAGCCCCAGCATTTT
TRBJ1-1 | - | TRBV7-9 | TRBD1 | CASSFGGQGNTEAFF | TGTGCCAGCAGCTTCGGTGGACAGGGTAACACTGAAGCTTTCTTT
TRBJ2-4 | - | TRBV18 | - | CASSPQAAAKNIQYF | TGTGCCAGCTCACCTCAAGCGGCCGCCAAAAACATTCAGTACTTC
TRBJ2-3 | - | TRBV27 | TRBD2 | CASSGRRERGTDTQYF | TGTGCCAGCAGTGGACGGCGGGAGAGAGGGACAGATACGCAGTATTTT
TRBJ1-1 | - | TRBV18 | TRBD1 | CASSPQEGADTEAFF | TGTGCCAGCTCACCGCAGGAGGGGGCGGACACTGAAGCTTTCTTT
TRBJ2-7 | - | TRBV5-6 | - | CASSLSTSNPGVRNEQYF | TGTGCCAGCAGCTTGTCAACTTCTAACCCGGGAGTTCGGAACGAGCAGTACTTC
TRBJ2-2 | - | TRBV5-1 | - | CASSLGRTNTRELFF | TGCGCCAGCAGCTTGGGCCGAACGAACACCAGGGAGCTGTTTTTT
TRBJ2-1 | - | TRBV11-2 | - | CASSRRRGADNEQFF | TGTGCCAGCAGCCGGAGACGGGGGGCTGACAATGAGCAGTTCTTC
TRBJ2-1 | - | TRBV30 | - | CAWGSGDHEQFF | TGTGCCTGGGGATCAGGGGATCATGAGCAGTTCTTC
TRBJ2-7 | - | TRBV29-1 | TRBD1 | CSVEFGTGEYEQYF | TGCAGCGTTGAATTTGGGACAGGAGAGTACGAGCAGTACTTC
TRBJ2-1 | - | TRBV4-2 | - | CASSRDSQDEQFF | TGTGCCAGCAGCCGGGACTCCCAGGATGAGCAGTTCTTC
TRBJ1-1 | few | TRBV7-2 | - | CASSFGLFTEAFF | TGTGCCAGCAGCTTTGGACTGTTCACTGAAGCTTTCTTT
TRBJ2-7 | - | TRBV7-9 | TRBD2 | CVSSAPPGLANSYEQYF | TGTGTCAGCAGCGCACCCCCGGGACTAGCAAACTCCTACGAGCAGTACTTC
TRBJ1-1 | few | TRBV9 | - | CASSSYGDTEAFF | TGTGCCAGCAGCTCCTACGGGGACACTGAAGCTTTCTTT
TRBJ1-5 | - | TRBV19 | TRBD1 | CASNIQGASNQPQHF | TGTGCCAGTAATATACAGGGGGCTAGCAATCAGCCCCAGCATTTT
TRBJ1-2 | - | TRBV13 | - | CASSLGRIYGYTF | TGTGCCAGCAGCTTAGGGCGGATCTATGGCTACACCTTC
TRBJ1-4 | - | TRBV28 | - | CASGLNRDSKLFF | TGTGCCAGCGGACTGAACCGGGACTCAAAACTGTTTTTT
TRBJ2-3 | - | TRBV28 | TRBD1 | CASRAAAGGLNTQYF | TGTGCCAGCAGAGCTGCGGCAGGGGGCTTGAATACGCAGTATTTT
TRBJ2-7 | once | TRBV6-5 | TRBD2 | CASSGTGLAGYEQYF | TGTGCCAGCAGTGGAACAGGGCTAGCGGGGTACGAGCAGTACTTC
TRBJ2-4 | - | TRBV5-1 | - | CASSLSTVQGRDIQYF | TGCGCCAGCAGCTTGTCCACGGTACAGGGAAGAGACATTCAGTACTTC
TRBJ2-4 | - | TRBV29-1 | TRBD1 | CSVEDRGSKNSQYF | TGCAGCGTTGAGGACAGGGGATCCAAAAACAGTCAGTACTTC
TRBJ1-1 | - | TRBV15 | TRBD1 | CATSRNRGRTEAFF | TGTGCCACCAGCAGGAACAGGGGGCGCACTGAAGCTTTCTTT
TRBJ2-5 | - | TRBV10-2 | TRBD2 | CASSEEGLAGDPSETQYF | TGCGCCAGCAGTGAGGAAGGACTAGCGGGAGACCCCTCGGAGACCCAGTACTTC
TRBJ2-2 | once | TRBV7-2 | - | CASSLYLQAYTGELFF | TGTGCCAGCAGCTTATATCTTCAGGCTTACACCGGGGAGCTGTTTTTT
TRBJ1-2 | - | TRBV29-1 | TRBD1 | CSVLFRVDRGGNGYTF | TGCAGCGTTTTATTCAGGGTCGACAGGGGGGGAAATGGCTACACCTTC
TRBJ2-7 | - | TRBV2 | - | CASIRNQGSSYEQYF | TGTGCCAGCATTAGGAATCAGGGAAGCTCCTACGAGCAGTACTTC
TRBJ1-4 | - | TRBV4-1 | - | CASSQAGPEKLFF | TGCGCCAGCAGCCAAGCAGGGCCGGAAAAACTGTTTTTT
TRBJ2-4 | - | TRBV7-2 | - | CASSLDIENIQYF | TGTGCCAGCAGCTTAGATATAGAGAACATTCAGTACTTC
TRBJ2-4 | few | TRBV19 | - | CASSITRFRLGPAKNIQYF | TGTGCCAGTAGTATAACCCGGTTTAGGTTGGGGCCGGCCAAAAACATTCAGTACTTC
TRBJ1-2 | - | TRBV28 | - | CASSSIDGYTF | TGTGCCAGCAGCTCTATAGATGGCTACACCTTC
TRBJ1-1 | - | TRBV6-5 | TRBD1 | CASSRTGAIVTEAFF | TGTGCCAGCAGTCGGACAGGGGCCATAGTGACTGAAGCTTTCTTT
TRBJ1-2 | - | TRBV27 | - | CASTPRPGGYGYTF | TGTGCCAGCACCCCCCGCCCTGGAGGGTATGGCTACACCTTC
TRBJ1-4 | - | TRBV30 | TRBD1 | CAWSVLQGAEKLFF | TGTGCCTGGAGTGTATTGCAGGGGGCTGAAAAACTGTTTTTT
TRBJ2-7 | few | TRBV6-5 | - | CASSYTGGESLYEQYF | TGTGCCAGCAGTTACACTGGAGGGGAAAGTCTCTACGAGCAGTACTTC
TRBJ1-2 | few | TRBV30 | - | CAWFDRANYGYTF | TGTGCCTGGTTTGACAGAGCTAACTATGGCTACACCTTC
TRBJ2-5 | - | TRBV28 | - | CASSLLSEQETQYF | TGTGCCAGCAGTTTACTATCTGAGCAAGAGACCCAGTACTTC
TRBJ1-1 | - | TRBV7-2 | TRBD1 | CASSLRWGQGAEAFF | TGTGCCAGCAGCCTGAGGTGGGGACAGGGGGCTGAAGCTTTCTTT
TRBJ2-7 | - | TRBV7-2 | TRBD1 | CASSHDRDGSYEQYF | TGTGCCAGCAGCCACGACAGGGATGGGTCCTACGAGCAGTACTTC
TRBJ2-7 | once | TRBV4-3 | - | CASSQRTAGEQYF | TGCGCCAGCAGCCAGAGGACAGCCGGCGAGCAGTACTTC
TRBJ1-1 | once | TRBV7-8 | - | CASSRGERAFF | TGTGCCAGCAGCCGGGGGGAAAGAGCTTTCTTT
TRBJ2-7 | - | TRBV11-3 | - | CASSPGFKLVDEQYF | TGTGCCAGCAGCCCAGGTTTTAAACTCGTCGACGAGCAGTACTTC
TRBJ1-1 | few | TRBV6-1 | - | CASSPTGPEAFF | TGTGCCAGCAGCCCGACAGGCCCTGAAGCTTTCTTT
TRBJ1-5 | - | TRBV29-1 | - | CSVVVQANQPQHF | TGCAGCGTTGTGGTACAGGCAAATCAGCCCCAGCATTTT
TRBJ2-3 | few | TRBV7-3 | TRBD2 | CASSFAPAGAPRDTQYF | TGTGCCAGCAGCTTCGCCCCAGCGGGGGCACCCCGGGATACGCAGTATTTT
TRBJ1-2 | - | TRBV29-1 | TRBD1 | CSVHEGGLGGYTF | TGCAGCGTTCACGAAGGGGGCTTAGGCGGCTACACCTTC
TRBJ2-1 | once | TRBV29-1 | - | CSVDMGSYNEQFF | TGCAGCGTTGATATGGGCAGCTACAATGAGCAGTTCTTC
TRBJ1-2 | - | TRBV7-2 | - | CASSMLGYGYTF | TGTGCCAGCAGCATGCTAGGCTATGGCTACACCTTC
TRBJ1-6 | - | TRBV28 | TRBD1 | CASSIPGQGVNSPLHF | TGTGCCAGCAGTATACCAGGACAGGGGGTTAATTCACCCCTCCACTTT
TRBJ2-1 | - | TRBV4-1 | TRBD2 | CASSRPGLEGYNEQFF | TGCGCCAGCAGCCGACCGGGACTAGAGGGCTACAATGAGCAGTTCTTC
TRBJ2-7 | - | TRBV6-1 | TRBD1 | CASSELYPGQGAGYEQYF | TGTGCCAGCAGTGAGCTTTATCCGGGACAGGGGGCGGGGTACGAGCAGTACTTC
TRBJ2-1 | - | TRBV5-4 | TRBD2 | CASSHWPAGGREQFF | TGTGCCAGCAGCCACTGGCCAGCGGGGGGTAGGGAGCAGTTCTTC
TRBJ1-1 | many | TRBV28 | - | CASSLLQTGGAFF | TGTGCCAGCAGTTTACTCCAGACGGGGGGAGCTTTCTTT
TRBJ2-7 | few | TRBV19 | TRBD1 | CASRTGTGHSDEQYF | TGTGCCAGTAGAACCGGGACAGGGCATTCTGACGAGCAGTACTTC
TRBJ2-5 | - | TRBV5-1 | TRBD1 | CASSLRAGGEETQYF | TGCGCCAGCAGCTTGAGGGCAGGGGGTGAAGAGACCCAGTACTTC